This TCR beta chain came from a study of post-analysis software for immune sequencing data (dated by TCRdb to 2014 to 2015). General notes on the study: Recorded disease courses included relapsing-remitting, secondary progressive and progressive-relapsing multiple sclerosis, with some patients lacking subtype annotation. The multiple sclerosis patient repertoires were compared with about a dozen previously published healthy control repertoires from donors aged 6 to 25 years. A subset of samples was prepared in parallel using single-end sample barcoding, then pooled and co-amplified after Illumina adapter ligation.

Reading the germline V gene (reference sequence) gives CDR1 MNHNY and CDR2 SVGAGI. The CDR3 goes from the cysteine to the phenylalanine over 15 residues. The only DNA kept is the CDR3, 45 bases in frame from the first base. V lost 2 bases and J lost 3 bases, and the count of bases not matched to a germline gene is 3. For this clonotype: Its antigen specificity is not known. There are no base qualities to consult, and no much larger clone falls within one base.

General study outcomes and caveats: Patients showed significantly higher frequencies than controls for about 5 TRBV segments, among them TRBV5-6, TRBV5-1 and TRBV20-1. Direct clustering with F measure revealed strong co-clustering of samples prepared in the same batch, which led to a batch-effect correction. Compared with controls, multiple sclerosis patients had significantly lower normalized Chao1 diversity, a finding suggesting substantial peripheral T-cell clonal expansion. The multiple sclerosis patient group was slightly younger than the control group.

Library construction relied on PCR. Data came from an Illumina HiSeq 2500. Unique molecular identifiers were incorporated into TCR beta cDNA libraries to reduce PCR and sequencing biases. Every 1 to 10 million input T cells yielded approximately 500,000 cDNA molecules, meaning each molecule approximated one T cell. Patient libraries were prepared and sequenced with the same protocol used for the earlier healthy control dataset. Within a given batch, samples were prepared together, multiplexed and sequenced on the same HiSeq lane. The study's own analysis went as follows. Raw barcoded reads were processed with MIGEC, discarding single-read molecular identifier groups before consensus assembly and CDR3 extraction. Clonotype tables were post-analysed with VDJtools, and diversity was normalized by down-sampling all datasets to the smallest sample size. In repertoire overlap clustering, CDR3 amino acid sequences, but not nucleotide sequences, were matched to correct batch-related cross-sample contamination. Using fastp trimming at Q25 and MiXCR clonotype assembly, TCRdb reanalyzed the public sequencing data and kept in-frame beta chains. Each entry is one CDR3 protein sequence, shown with its most common DNA and genes. The V and J calls reflect TCRdb's pipeline rather than the authors' work. The sample profile shows about 540,000 distinct CDR3 sequences; approximately 34% of them were found once. Under 7% of the sample belongs to the ten largest clones.

To demonstrate the VDJtools post-analysis software, TCR beta repertoires were profiled from the peripheral blood of 13 young patients with multiple sclerosis. The multiple sclerosis patients were children and adolescents between about 6 and 15 years of age. In this chain, TRBV6-6 is recombined with TRBJ1-1; 10 central nucleotides agree with TRBD1. The clonotype comes from a girl aged 2-17 years with multiple sclerosis. The sequenced material came from blood. The nucleotides read TGTGCCAGCAGTTACCCAGGACAGGGGGACACTGAAGCTTTCTTT. Translation gives CASSYPGQGDTEAFF.